The 25 T cell receptor beta chains given below trace back to one sample, sequenced in a study of blood T cell repertoires in COVID-19 (dated by TCRdb to 2019 to 2021). Libraries were constructed by the immunoSEQ multiplex PCR assay. TCRdb took this table from immuneACCESS and kept in-frame rearrangements with V and J called. Such tables lack part of the clones; where checked against another copy, unresolved V genes explain under half of the gap, and the rest is unexplained. Counted in this sample were a few hundred thousand clones; approximately 89% of them appeared once. More than 1.5% of the sample is taken by the ten largest. The sequenced material came from PBMCs or T cells enriched from blood (not recorded which). These receptors originate from an older woman who had recovered from COVID-19.

This chain joins TRBV4-2 and TRBJ2-1; 9 bases match TRBD2. Losses at the gene ends were 0 bases for V and 4 bases for J; bases not matched to a gene: 7. This CDR3 contains 17 residues. The germline gives CDR1 LGHNA, CDR2 YNFKEQ. The CDR3 protein is CASSQDWERGVYNEQFF. Written as DNA, the CDR3 is TGTGCCAGCAGCCAAGATTGGGAGCGGGGGGTGTACAATGAGCAGTTCTTC.

This clone turned up a few times. The gene calls are TRBV6-1 and TRBJ1-3, with D unclear. V was trimmed by 3 bases and J by 8 bases, leaving 17 bases between them. The germline CDR1 and CDR2 sequences are MNHNS and SASEGT. The CDR3 consists of 15 residues. The CDR3 region has the DNA TGTGCCAGCAGTGATGCGGGTTATACCCCCCACACCATATATTTT. Residues: CASSDAGYTPHTIYF.

The V gene is TRBV7-8, the J gene TRBJ1-2; the D gene is possibly TRBD1 (6 bases). The CDR3 has 16 residues. Trimming took off 3 bases at V and 9 bases at J, with 23 bases between the two ends. Germline CDR1 is SGHVS and CDR2 is FQNEAQ. The CDR3 bases are TGTGCCAGCAGCTTGATGGCGGGGGCTGGGGAGAGTAGCTACACCTTC. Protein: CASSLMAGAGESSYTF.

The rearrangement links TRBV9 to TRBJ1-1; 7 bases are a match to TRBD1. The CDR3 covers 16 residues. Germline V gene lookup returns CDR1 SGDLS and CDR2 YYNGEE. V lost 0 bases, J lost 1 base, and 6 bases stayed unmatched. The CDR3 sequence: CASSVVTGRWNTEAFF. CDR3 bases: TGTGCCAGCAGCGTAGTGACAGGGAGATGGAACACTGAAGCTTTCTTT.

The chain couples TRBV4-1 to TRBJ1-2, with D hard to call. Per the germline V gene, CDR1 is MGHRA and CDR2 is YSYEKL. There are 14 residues in the CDR3. Trimming stripped 0 bases from V and 4 bases from J, with 9 bases between. Here the CDR3 reads CASSQEPAGYGYTF. The CDR3, as DNA: TGCGCCAGCAGCCAAGAGCCTGCGGGCTATGGCTACACCTTC.

The rearrangement joins TRBV24-1 to TRBJ2-5; TRBD1 agrees at 10 bases. CDR1 KGHDR and CDR2 SFDVKD come from the germline V gene. Trimming took 8 bases from V and 3 from J; bases not matched to a gene: 5. The length of the CDR3 is 14 residues. The CDR3 loop reads CATNPGTGEETQYF. The CDR3 region has the DNA TGTGCCACCAACCCCGGGACAGGGGAAGAGACCCAGTACTTC.

V and J are TRBV5-1 and TRBJ2-2; a weak D match, TRBD1 (6 bases). The germline gives CDR1 SGHRS, CDR2 YFSETQ. This CDR3 is 14 amino acids long. V lost 7 bases and J lost 1, with 11 bases in between. In nucleotides, the CDR3 is TGCGCCAGCGCCGGGACACTGAACACCGGGGAGCTGTTTTTT. The encoded protein is CASAGTLNTGELFF.

This chain links TRBV2 with TRBJ1-1, with 7 nucleotides matching TRBD1. J gave up 3 bases and V 8 bases, and 6 bases lay outside the gene matches. The CDR3 length is 13 residues. In germline, CDR1 is SNHLY, CDR2 FYNNEI. The CDR3 coding sequence is TGTGCCAGCTGCGGACAGGTCGACACTGAAGCTTTCTTT. Its protein product is CASCGQVDTEAFF. Full variable domain (rest looked up from reference TRBV2 and TRBJ1-1): EPEVTQTPSHQVTQMGQEVILRCVPISNHLYFYWYRQILGQKVEFLVSFYNNEISEKSEIFDDQFSVERPDGSNFTLKIRSTKLEDSAMYFCASCGQVDTEAFFGQGTRLTVV.

The chain carries TRBV6-5 and TRBJ2-1, with 8 bases identical to TRBD1. The CDR3 has 15 residues. V was clipped by 5 bases and J by 2 bases; unmatched bases: 5. CDR1 is MNHEY and CDR2 is SVGAGI in the germline V gene. CDR3 loop: CASSPGQGTYNEQFF. For the CDR3, the DNA is TGTGCCAGCAGTCCTGGACAGGGAACCTACAATGAGCAGTTCTTC.

The V call is TRBV7-2, the J call TRBJ2-1; 9 nucleotides align to TRBD1. The CDR3 has 15 amino acids. Germline CDR1 is SGHTA and CDR2 is FQGNSA. V was clipped by 7 bases and J by 7 bases; unmatched bases: 11. The CDR3 DNA follows: TGTGCCAGCACCAGAAGGGGACAGGGCATTAATGAGCAGTTCTTC. The encoded protein is CASTRRGQGINEQFF.

The chain has TRBV7-6 and TRBJ1-4, with 7 bases matching TRBD1. The CDR3 consists of 17 residues. V trimming: 1 base; J trimming: 8 bases; junction bases outside the gene matches: 13. In germline, CDR1 is SGHVS, CDR2 FNYEAQ. CDR3 region: CASSLGAPTGSGEKLFF. The CDR3 DNA follows: TGTGCCAGCAGCTTAGGGGCCCCGACAGGGTCGGGGGAAAAACTGTTTTTT. The complete variable domain, with remaining parts taken from reference TRBV7-6 and TRBJ1-4, reads GAGVSQSPRYKVTKRGQDVALRCDPISGHVSLYWYRQALGQGPEFLTYFNYEAQQDKSGLPNDRFSAERPEGSISTLTIQRTEQRDSAMYRCASSLGAPTGSGEKLFFGSGTQLSVL.

The CDR3 DNA sequence: TGTGCCAGCACCCAGGGGATTTACAATGAGCAGTTCTTC. This sequence encodes CASTQGIYNEQFF. The chain joins TRBV12-3 or TRBV12-4 to TRBJ2-1; possible D gene TRBD1, 6 bases. V was pared by 7 bases and J by 4 bases, with 11 bases between. CDR3 length equals 13 residues.

The V and J genes are TRBV7-9 and TRBJ2-1; 9 nucleotides agree with TRBD2. The V segment lost 1 base and the J segment 6 bases; nucleotides outside the gene matches: 13. The CDR3 length is 18 residues. Germline lookup yields CDR1 SEHNR and CDR2 FQNEAQ (reference sequence). Here the CDR3 DNA reads TGTGCCAGCAGCTTAGAGTTTAATAGCGGGAGATTTTTCAATGAGCAGTTCTTC. Translated: CASSLEFNSGRFFNEQFF.

DNA of the CDR3: TGTGCCAGCAGTTTAGGACAACCTCCCAGATCACCCCTCCACTTT. This sequence encodes CASSLGQPPRSPLHF. V usage is TRBV27 and J usage is TRBJ1-6; maybe TRBD1 (5 bases). The V end lost 2 bases, the J end lost 10 bases, and 15 bases lay between the germline ends. The CDR3 contains 15 residues. In germline, CDR1 is MNHEY, CDR2 SMNVEV (reference sequence).

The rearrangement links TRBV2 to TRBJ2-1; D remains unclear. Germline V gene lookup returns CDR1 SNHLY and CDR2 FYNNEI. The CDR3 has 14 residues. V was clipped by 10 bases and J by 0 bases, with 13 bases between them. For the CDR3, the DNA is TGTGCCACTAATCAAGAGCACTCCTACAATGAGCAGTTCTTC. It codes for CATNQEHSYNEQFF.

The chain has TRBV19 and TRBJ1-1; 7 bases line up with TRBD1. This CDR3 has 16 amino acids. Trimming removed 8 bases from V and 0 bases from J; junction bases left unmatched: 12. Germline CDR1 is LNHDA and CDR2 is SQIVND (reference sequence). The DNA for the CDR3 is TGTGCCAGTTCCCAACTCCAGACAGGGATGAACACTGAAGCTTTCTTT. Translating gives CASSQLQTGMNTEAFF.

V gene TRBV19 combines with J gene TRBJ2-7; 9 bases are a match to TRBD2. V lost 5 bases to trimming and J lost 6 bases; unmatched junction nucleotides: 8. The germline CDR1 and CDR2 sequences are LNHDA and SQIVND (reference sequence). The CDR3 spans 14 residues. DNA of the CDR3: TGTGCCAGTAGTGTAGCGGGAGTAGGTAGCGAGCAGTACTTC. Its protein is CASSVAGVGSEQYF.

The rearrangement uses TRBV25-1 and TRBJ1-1; 8 positions agree with TRBD1. With 5 bases clipped from V and 5 bases from J, the junction kept 13 bases outside the gene matches. This CDR3 spans 16 amino acids. CDR1 is MGHDK, CDR2 SYGVNS, per germline. CDR3 amino acids: CASSLHPPGQVTEAFF. For the CDR3, the DNA is TGTGCCAGCAGTCTCCACCCACCGGGACAGGTTACTGAAGCTTTCTTT.

This chain links TRBV12-5 with TRBJ2-2, with 9 bases identical to TRBD1. The CDR3 contains 15 residues. With V trimmed by 6 bases and J by 3 bases, 5 bases remained unmatched. The germline gives CDR1 LGHNT, CDR2 FRNRAP. The CDR3 bases are TGTGCTAGTGGCATGGGGACAGGGCACACCGGGGAGCTGTTTTTT. Translated: CASGMGTGHTGELFF. Full variable domain (rest looked up from reference TRBV12-5 and TRBJ2-2): DARVTQTPRHKVTEMGQEVTMRCQPILGHNTVFWYRQTMMQGLELLAYFRNRAPLDDSGMPKDRFSAEMPDATLATLKIQPSEPRDSAVYFCASGMGTGHTGELFFGEGSRLTVL.

V gene TRBV19 combines with J gene TRBJ1-1, with 9 bases identical to TRBD1. The CDR3 sequence is 14 residues long. The trim removed 7 bases at V and 7 bases at J, leaving 10 bases unmatched. Germline CDR1 reads LNHDA; CDR2 reads SQIVND (reference sequence). Here the CDR3 DNA reads TGTGCCAGTATTGGGACAGGGCTGGGGGGTGAAGCTTTCTTT. Amino acids: CASIGTGLGGEAFF. Drawing the rest from reference TRBV19 and TRBJ1-1, the complete variable domain is DGGITQSPKYLFRKEGQNVTLSCEQNLNHDAMYWYRQDPGQGLRLIYYSQIVNDFQKGDIAEGYSVSREKKESFPLTVTSAQKNPTAFYLCASIGTGLGGEAFFGQGTRLTVV.

In this sample, this clone turned up a few times. The chain joins TRBV5-4 to TRBJ1-2, with TRBD1 matching 7 bases. This CDR3 has 14 residues. V gave up 4 bases and J gave up 4 bases; unmatched junction bases: 7. Germline CDR1 SGHNT, CDR2 YYREEE (reference sequence). This chain's CDR3 is CASSRTGYAYGYTF. The CDR3 DNA sequence: TGTGCCAGCAGCAGGACAGGATACGCCTATGGCTACACCTTC.

This clone has a single count. In nucleotides, the CDR3 is TGTGCCAGCAACAGGGACGGCACAGATACGCAGTATTTT. The encoded protein is CASNRDGTDTQYF. The chain uses TRBV6-5 and TRBJ2-3; weak D call: TRBD1 (6 bases). With 7 bases removed from V and 1 base from J, the gap between germline ends came to 9 bases. CDR3 length equals 13 residues. CDR1 and CDR2 from the germline V gene are MNHEY and SVGAGI.

V usage is TRBV7-9 and J usage is TRBJ2-7; TRBD2 matches 8 bases. Germline-derived CDR1 and CDR2 are SEHNR and FQNEAQ (reference sequence). The J segment lost 3 bases and the V segment lost 7 bases, leaving 14 bases of the junction unmatched. The CDR3 is made up of 16 amino acids. The CDR3 DNA reads as TGTGCCAGCACTCCCCTGGGCGGGAGGTCCCACTACGAGCAGTACTTC. It codes for CASTPLGGRSHYEQYF. Complete variable domain (other parts from reference TRBV7-9 and TRBJ2-7): DTGVSQNPRHKITKRGQNVTFRCDPISEHNRLYWYRQTLGQGPEFLTYFQNEAQLEKSRLLSDRFSAERPKGSFSTLEIQRTEQGDSAMYLCASTPLGGRSHYEQYFGPGTRLTVT.

This chain joins TRBV3-1 (or the pseudogene TRBV3-2) and TRBJ2-1; the D gene is possibly TRBD2 (6 bases). The V and J ends lost 8 bases and 6 bases respectively, with 17 bases between them. Germline assignment: CDR1 LGHDT and CDR2 YNNKEL (reference sequence). CDR3 size: 14 residues. This chain's CDR3 is CASSPPGTPNEQFF. DNA of the CDR3: TGTGCCAGCTCTCCCCCCGGGACTCCCAATGAGCAGTTCTTC.

This sequence joins TRBV30 and TRBJ2-6, with 8 bases identical to TRBD1. The germline V gene encodes CDR1 GTSNPN and CDR2 SVGIG (reference sequence). V gave up 8 bases and J gave up 2 bases; unmatched junction bases: 5. This CDR3 is built from 14 residues. This CDR3 is CASDRGTGANVLTF. CDR3 nucleotides: TGTGCCAGCGACAGGGGTACTGGGGCCAACGTCCTGACTTTC.